The 21 T cell receptor beta chains listed next were all sequenced from one sample in a study of follicular helper T cells after annual influenza vaccination. The time point here: 2014-2015 season, pre-vaccination. Assay used: immunoSEQ multiplex PCR; TCRdb lists only in-frame clones, some missing. The sample consists of about 27,000 clones, around 80% of them appearing once. This specimen consisted of CXCR5+ CD38- circulating T follicular helper cells from blood, obtained on the day of influenza vaccination. This sample's subset: circulating Tfh, non-naive CD4+CXCR5+PD-1+ (ICOS+CD38+ or ICOS-CD38-). The receptors derive from an adult who received the influenza vaccine.

The chain is built from TRBV7-9 and TRBJ2-7; D gene unclear. Germline CDR1 and CDR2: SEHNR and FQNEAQ (reference sequence). The CDR3 has 15 amino acids. Trimming pared 5 bases from V and 3 bases from J, leaving 17 bases between. CDR3 in amino acids: CASSHFPRLIYEQYF. CDR3 nucleotide sequence: TGTGCCAGCAGCCACTTCCCGCGCTTGATCTACGAGCAGTACTTC.

The rearrangement links TRBV6-5 to TRBJ2-5, with D maybe TRBD1 (6 bases). Near its end, the DNA agrees better with TRBJ2-7, so the J call may be wrong. The CDR3 is 15 amino acids. Germline values: CDR1 MNHEY, CDR2 SVGAGI. In nucleotides, the CDR3 is TGTGCCAGCAGTTCCGGGACACCGGCCCCCTACGAGCAGTACTTC. It translates to CASSSGTPAPYEQYF.

The gene calls are TRBV7-9 and TRBJ2-1, with 8 bases lining up with TRBD1. Trimming cost V 1 base and J 10 bases; bases outside gene matches: 12. The CDR3 contains 16 residues. The germline V gene has CDR1 SEHNR and CDR2 FQNEAQ (reference sequence). CDR3 in DNA: TGTGCCAGCAGCTTAGGGAGGGTCAGGGGGCCCCGGGAGCAGTTCTTC. This sequence encodes CASSLGRVRGPREQFF.

The V call is TRBV7-2, the J call TRBJ2-5; D gene uncertain. TRBJ2-7 matches the DNA end more closely, so the J call is doubtful. The V gene's germline CDR1 is SGHTA and CDR2 FQGNSA. The CDR3 contains 14 residues. As DNA, the CDR3 is TGTGCCAGCAGCTTAGTTGGCGGTCATTACGAGCAGTACTTC. Translation gives CASSLVGGHYEQYF.

The chain is built from TRBV7-9 and TRBJ1-1, with D hard to call. The CDR3 runs to 14 residues. Germline V gene data show CDR1 as SEHNR and CDR2 as FQNEAQ (reference sequence). Trimming pared 3 bases from V and 4 bases from J, leaving 12 bases between. The CDR3 sequence: CASSFEQFSTEAFF. The CDR3 nucleotides are TGTGCCAGCAGCTTCGAACAGTTTAGCACTGAAGCTTTCTTT.

V usage is TRBV2 and J usage is TRBJ2-7, with TRBD1 matching 8 bases. The germline CDR1 and CDR2 sequences are SNHLY and FYNNEI. V shed 8 bases and J 2 bases; nucleotides not matched to a gene: 2. CDR3 length: 12 amino acids. For the CDR3, the DNA is TGTGCCAGCGGGACAGGTCCCTACGAGCAGTACTTC. Translation: CASGTGPYEQYF.

The rearrangement links TRBV4-2 to TRBJ2-5; D not resolved. V was pared by 0 bases and J by 2 bases, with 10 bases between. This CDR3 has 15 residues. The germline gives CDR1 LGHNA, CDR2 YNFKEQ. CDR3 DNA: TGTGCCAGCAGCCAAGATGTAACTAAGCAAGAGACCCAGTACTTC. It is translated as CASSQDVTKQETQYF.

This clone was recorded only once. This chain links TRBV30 with TRBJ2-5; 11 nucleotides match TRBD2. This CDR3 comprises 15 residues. With 0 bases clipped from V and 5 bases from J, the junction kept 5 bases outside the gene matches. The germline V gene has CDR1 GTSNPN and CDR2 SVGIG (reference sequence). The CDR3 nucleotides are TGTGCCTGGAGTGTACTAGCGGGAGAGAGGGAGACCCAGTACTTC. This encodes CAWSVLAGERETQYF.

The chain recombines TRBV6-1 with TRBJ2-1; TRBD2 matches at 12 bases. The CDR3 contains 13 residues. Losses at the gene ends were 9 bases for V and 5 bases for J; bases not matched to a gene: 2. Germline loops: CDR1 MNHNS, CDR2 SASEGT. CDR3 region: CASGTSGHNEQFF. CDR3 in DNA: TGTGCCAGTGGGACTAGCGGGCACAATGAGCAGTTCTTC.

The V and J genes are TRBV19 and TRBJ2-1; 8 bases are a match to TRBD1. Germline CDR1 reads LNHDA; CDR2 reads SQIVND (reference sequence). Trimming cost V 9 bases and J 1 base; bases outside gene matches: 5. The CDR3 totals 14 residues. The CDR3 reads CASKTGDSYNEQFF. CDR3 nucleotide sequence: TGTGCCAGCAAGACAGGGGATTCCTACAATGAGCAGTTCTTC.

The CDR3 protein is CASSHNHEQYF. CDR3 nucleotide sequence: TGCGCCAGCAGCCACAACCACGAGCAGTACTTC. The chain has TRBV5-1 and TRBJ2-7; no definite D call. The germline CDR1 and CDR2 sequences are SGHRS and YFSETQ. V shed 4 bases and J shed 5 bases, with 7 bases lying between them. The CDR3 covers 11 residues.

The V call is TRBV6-1, the J call TRBJ2-2, with TRBD2 as a possible D gene (6 bases). Trimming left V 6 bases short and J 2 bases short, with 7 bases between. The CDR3 is 13 residues long. In germline, CDR1 is MNHNS, CDR2 SASEGT. In DNA, the CDR3 is TGTGCCAGCAGGGAGGGCAACACCGGGGAGCTGTTTTTT. Translation gives CASREGNTGELFF.

The chain carries TRBV4-1 and TRBJ2-5, with 16 bases aligning to TRBD2. The CDR3 loop spans 17 amino acids. J was trimmed by 4 bases and V by 3 bases; bases with no gene match: 5. Germline V gene sequence: CDR1 MGHRA, CDR2 YSYEKL. This CDR3 is CASSHGTSGRAGETQYF. DNA of the CDR3: TGCGCCAGCAGCCACGGGACTAGCGGGAGGGCCGGAGAGACCCAGTACTTC.

The chain combines TRBV28 with TRBJ2-7; D perhaps matches TRBD1 (6 bases). Trimming left V 6 bases short and J 2 bases short, with 14 bases between. This CDR3 is 14 amino acids long. Looked up from germline, CDR1 is MDHEN and CDR2 is SYDVKM. Written as DNA, the CDR3 is TGTGCCAGCAGCGAGGAACGGGACACCTACGAGCAGTACTTC. It codes for CASSEERDTYEQYF.

This CDR3 reads CASSTAPSGRFYEQYF. The CDR3 DNA reads TGTGCCAGTAGTACAGCTCCTAGCGGGAGATTCTACGAGCAGTACTTC. The gene calls are TRBV19 and TRBJ2-7; 10 bases line up with TRBD2. Germline lookup yields CDR1 LNHDA and CDR2 SQIVND (reference sequence). The CDR3 runs 16 residues. Trimming cost V 4 bases and J 3 bases; bases outside gene matches: 9.

The chain recombines TRBV11-2 with TRBJ1-1, with 7 bases identical to TRBD1. Trimming at V came to 4 bases and at J to 4 bases, leaving 12 bases not matched to a gene. The CDR3 totals 16 residues. The germline V gene encodes CDR1 SGHAT and CDR2 FQNNGV. CDR3 loop: CASSYSGGRVGTEAFF. Here the CDR3 DNA reads TGTGCCAGCAGCTATTCAGGGGGAAGGGTTGGCACTGAAGCTTTCTTT.

The chain carries TRBV27 and TRBJ2-1; 16 nucleotides agree with TRBD2. The length of the CDR3 is 16 residues. J gave up 8 bases and V 6 bases, and 7 bases lay outside the gene matches. Per germline, CDR1 MNHEY and CDR2 SMNVEV (reference sequence). The CDR3 spells CASRGGTSGRAHEQFF. Written as DNA, the CDR3 is TGTGCCAGCAGGGGGGGGACTAGCGGGAGGGCCCATGAGCAGTTCTTC.

The chain recombines TRBV2 with TRBJ2-7; D is possibly TRBD2 (6 bases). CDR3 length equals 11 residues. The germline gives CDR1 SNHLY, CDR2 FYNNEI. Between the trimmed V and J ends, which lost 4 bases and 9 bases, there was a span of 10 bases. This CDR3 reads CASSVEGWQYF. CDR3 DNA sequence: TGTGCCAGCAGTGTGGAGGGATGGCAGTACTTC.

The V and J genes are TRBV14 and TRBJ2-1; TRBD1 matches 9 bases. This CDR3 region has 16 residues. Germline CDR1 reads SGHDN; CDR2 reads FVKESK. The J segment lost 3 bases and the V segment lost 2 bases, leaving 5 bases of the junction unmatched. CDR3 region: CASSQMHRGRYNEQFF. The CDR3 coding sequence is TGTGCCAGCAGCCAAATGCACAGGGGGCGCTACAATGAGCAGTTCTTC.

The genes are TRBV2 and TRBJ1-4, with D possibly TRBD1 on 6 matching bases. This CDR3 spans 14 amino acids. Germline loops: CDR1 SNHLY, CDR2 FYNNEI. The V end lost 5 bases, the J end lost 5 bases, and 12 bases lay between the germline ends. The DNA of the CDR3 is TGTGCCAGCAGTATGGACAGAGGAAATGAAAAACTGTTTTTT. The encoded protein is CASSMDRGNEKLFF.

The sample holds one count of this clone. CDR3 sequence (DNA): TGTGCCAGTAGTATTAGTGGCGGAACCTACGAGCAGTACTTC. Encoded protein: CASSISGGTYEQYF. This sequence joins TRBV19 and TRBJ2-7; D is unclear. This CDR3 has 14 amino acids. Germline V CDR1 and CDR2: LNHDA, SQIVND (reference sequence). V gave up 3 bases and J gave up 2 bases, with 11 bases separating them.